The rows below give T cell receptor beta chains drawn from one sample of a study of blood T cell repertoires in COVID-19. Produced via immunoSEQ multiplex PCR; TCRdb's table is partial and in-frame only. The sample holds 200,000 or so clones, over 70% seen once. The sample taken for sequencing was peripheral blood. The source of these receptors is a man aged 60 to 75 with active or convalescent COVID-19. The CDR3 runs from the conserved cysteine through the conserved F or W. A D gene is named only where the DNA matches it firmly. Clone size appears in some rows only: once, few, many, or a class for an expanded clone.

j_gene	v_gene	abundance	d_gene	CDR3nt	CDR3aa
TRBJ2-5	TRBV7-8	-	-	TGTGCCAGCAGCTTAACGGCAAGGCGGGAGACCCAGTACTTC	CASSLTARRETQYF
TRBJ2-7	TRBV5-5	-	TRBD2	TGTGCCAGCAGCCATTCGCAGGGGAGCCTAGCGGGAGTCTACGAGCAGTACTTC	CASSHSQGSLAGVYEQYF
TRBJ2-3	TRBV7-3	-	-	TGTGCCAGCAGCCCTATCGCCGAGATTCCGGGGGGCCGTGCTACGCAGTATTTT	CASSPIAEIPGGRATQYF
TRBJ2-1	TRBV12-3/TRBV12-4	-	-	TGTGCCAGCAGTCTCAACAGGGACAATGAGCAGTTCTTC	CASSLNRDNEQFF
TRBJ2-7	TRBV11-2	-	TRBD2	TGTGCCAGCAGCATGCTAGCGGGGAACCCCCAAGTCTACGAGCAGTACTTC	CASSMLAGNPQVYEQYF
TRBJ1-4	TRBV5-1	once	-	TGCGCCAGCAGCTTGGATAGTTATGCAACTAATGAAAAACTGTTTTTT	CASSLDSYATNEKLFF
TRBJ2-1	TRBV11-3	-	TRBD2	TGTGCCAGCAGCCCTGCAGCGGGGGCCGGGGGAGAGCAGTTCTTC	CASSPAAGAGGEQFF
TRBJ2-5	TRBV5-3	few	TRBD2	TGTGCCAGAAGCTGGACTAGCGGGGGACAAGAGACCCAGTACTTC	CARSWTSGGQETQYF
TRBJ1-4	TRBV19	-	TRBD1	TGTGCCAGTAGTTCATCCCCGGGACAGCACCCAACTAATGAAAAACTGTTTTTT	CASSSSPGQHPTNEKLFF
TRBJ2-7	TRBV24-1	once	TRBD2	TGTGCCACAACAGGACTAGCGGGAGCCTTGTACGAGCAGTACTTC	CATTGLAGALYEQYF
TRBJ2-7	TRBV13	-	TRBD1	TGTGCCAGCAGCCACTCGGGACAGGGAGACGAGCAGTACTTC	CASSHSGQGDEQYF
TRBJ1-5	TRBV4-1	-	TRBD1	TGCGCCAGCAGCCAAGAGGGACAGAGACTAACTAGCAATCAGCCCCAGCATTTT	CASSQEGQRLTSNQPQHF
TRBJ2-1	TRBV28	-	TRBD2	TGTGCCAGCAGTCCACGGGGGGGAGGGTATAATGAGCAGTTCTTC	CASSPRGGGYNEQFF
TRBJ1-1	TRBV18	few	-	TGTGCCAGCTCACCACCCCATAACACTGAAGCTTTCTTT	CASSPPHNTEAFF
TRBJ1-5	TRBV18	once	TRBD1	TGTGCCAGCTCACAGGGACAGGGGGGCAATCAGCCCCAGCATTTT	CASSQGQGGNQPQHF
TRBJ2-3	TRBV7-9	-	-	TGTGCCAGCAGCTTAGACCCTGGGCGGGACACAGATACGCAGTATTTT	CASSLDPGRDTDTQYF
TRBJ2-1	TRBV7-7	-	TRBD2	TGTGCCAGCAGCACGGGACTAGCGGGAAATGAGCAGTTCTTC	CASSTGLAGNEQFF
TRBJ2-2	TRBV7-8	-	TRBD2	TGTGCCAGCAGCCCCCGGACTAGCTGGGCCGGGGAGCTGTTTTTT	CASSPRTSWAGELFF
TRBJ1-5	TRBV7-9	-	-	TGTGCCAGCAGCATCGGAGGGCTAGGCAATCAGCCCCAGCATTTT	CASSIGGLGNQPQHF
TRBJ2-7	TRBV19	-	TRBD2	TGTGCCAGTAGTTGGGGGCTAGCGGGATCCTACGAGCAGTACTTC	CASSWGLAGSYEQYF
TRBJ2-7	TRBV5-4	-	TRBD2	TGTGCCAGCAGCCCGGGGACTAGCCGGAGCTCCTACGAGCAGTACTTC	CASSPGTSRSSYEQYF
TRBJ1-5	TRBV5-8	-	TRBD1	TGTGCCAGCAGCTTAACGACAGGGAGGAATCAGCCCCAGCATTTT	CASSLTTGRNQPQHF
TRBJ1-1	TRBV30	-	-	TGTGCCTGGAGTGCAATTAACACTGAAGCTTTCTTT	CAWSAINTEAFF